The rows below give T cell receptor beta chains drawn from one sample of a study of cytomegalovirus exposure and HLA in healthy donors. Sequencing used immunoSEQ multiplex PCR; TCRdb keeps in-frame clones, though not all of them. Of more than 90,000 clones in the sample, approximately 81% are singletons; the top ten hold approximately 4%. What was sequenced was PBMCs. The receptors were gathered from a woman aged 40 to 50 in good health and CMV-seropositive. CDR3s include the opening cysteine and the closing phenylalanine or tryptophan. Each record gives: J gene, D gene, V gene, clone size, CDR3 protein, CDR3 DNA. The D gene is left open where the match is weak. The listing skips clone size in some rows; elsewhere it reads once, few, many or a size class.

J: TRBJ1-2
D: -
V: TRBV6-6
size: once
CDR3: CASSLGEGSYGYTF
DNA: TGTGCCAGCAGTTTGGGGGAGGGTAGCTATGGCTACACCTTC

J: TRBJ2-5
D: -
V: TRBV28
size: -
CDR3: CASSWGGKVTQYF
DNA: TGTGCCAGCAGTTGGGGAGGAAAAGTGACCCAGTACTTC

J: TRBJ2-1
D: -
V: TRBV2
size: once
CDR3: CASSESVSSYNEQFF
DNA: TGTGCCAGCAGTGAAAGTGTCAGCTCCTACAATGAGCAGTTCTTC

J: TRBJ1-1
D: -
V: TRBV19
size: -
CDR3: CASSFGGGGTEAFF
DNA: TGTGCCAGCAGTTTTGGGGGAGGAGGCACTGAAGCTTTCTTT

J: TRBJ1-5
D: TRBD1
V: TRBV6-1
size: once
CDR3: CASTDRSNQPQHF
DNA: TGTGCCAGCACGGACAGGAGCAATCAGCCCCAGCATTTT

J: TRBJ2-7
D: TRBD2
V: TRBV28
size: once
CDR3: CASPNRGGRVNEQYF
DNA: TGTGCCAGCCCAAATCGGGGCGGGAGGGTAAACGAGCAGTACTTC

J: TRBJ2-1
D: TRBD1
V: TRBV13
size: -
CDR3: CASTLDRGVYNEQFF
DNA: TGTGCCAGCACCCTGGACAGGGGAGTTTACAATGAGCAGTTCTTC

J: TRBJ2-7
D: -
V: TRBV4-1
size: -
CDR3: CASSQRGGAEQYF
DNA: TGCGCCAGCAGCCAAAGGGGCGGGGCCGAGCAGTACTTC

J: TRBJ2-2
D: -
V: TRBV11-2
size: -
CDR3: CASSLEGRLGGELFF
DNA: TGTGCCAGCAGCTTAGAGGGCAGGCTTGGTGGGGAGCTGTTTTTT

J: TRBJ1-1
D: TRBD1
V: TRBV6-6
size: -
CDR3: CASSLQTGMNTEAFF
DNA: TGTGCCAGCAGCCTACAGACAGGGATGAACACTGAAGCTTTCTTT

J: TRBJ1-5
D: -
V: TRBV2
size: -
CDR3: CASSEAGRGNQPQHF
DNA: TGTGCCAGCAGTGAAGCCGGCAGGGGCAATCAGCCCCAGCATTTT

J: TRBJ1-1
D: -
V: TRBV6-5
size: -
CDR3: CTLSTEAFF
DNA: TGTACCTTGAGCACTGAAGCTTTCTTT

J: TRBJ1-1
D: -
V: TRBV30
size: -
CDR3: CAWSARQDGEAFF
DNA: TGTGCCTGGAGTGCCCGACAGGACGGTGAAGCTTTCTTT

J: TRBJ2-1
D: -
V: TRBV10-1
size: -
CDR3: CASSESNNEQFF
DNA: TGCGCCAGCAGTGAGAGCAACAATGAGCAGTTCTTC

J: TRBJ2-3
D: -
V: TRBV4-1
size: -
CDR3: CASSPRPGGTDTQYF
DNA: TGCGCCAGCAGCCCCCGTCCAGGGGGCACAGATACGCAGTATTTT

J: TRBJ1-2
D: -
V: TRBV2
size: -
CDR3: CASSELGPHSYGYTF
DNA: TGTGCCAGCAGTGAATTGGGGCCCCACAGCTATGGCTACACCTTC

J: TRBJ2-3
D: TRBD1
V: TRBV29-1
size: -
CDR3: CSATTGSADTQYF
DNA: TGCAGCGCTACGACAGGGTCGGCAGATACGCAGTATTTT

J: TRBJ1-1
D: -
V: TRBV21-1
size: few
CDR3: CASSKAKQQLGGMCTEAFF
DNA: TGTGCCAGCAGCAAAGCAAAGCAGCAGCTGGGGGGTATGTGTACTGAAGCTTTCTTT

J: TRBJ1-3
D: -
V: TRBV10-3
size: -
CDR3: CAINLGTMGNTIYF
DNA: TGTGCCATCAATCTCGGGACAATGGGAAACACCATATATTTT

J: TRBJ2-1
D: -
V: TRBV5-1
size: -
CDR3: CASSLGPARLNEQFF
DNA: TGCGCCAGCAGCTTGGGCCCCGCGAGATTGAATGAGCAGTTCTTC

J: TRBJ2-3
D: -
V: TRBV10-1
size: -
CDR3: CASSENADTQYF
DNA: TGCGCCAGCAGTGAGAATGCGGATACGCAGTATTTT

J: TRBJ2-7
D: TRBD2
V: TRBV4-1
size: -
CDR3: CASSQDQRGSYEQYF
DNA: TGCGCCAGCAGCCAAGATCAGCGGGGCTCCTACGAGCAGTACTTC